Shown below are 18 T cell receptor beta chains from a single sample sequenced in a study of technical replicates of blood from several donors. Using immunoSEQ multiplex PCR, the repertoire was profiled, and TCRdb retains in-frame clones only, with some absent. The sample yields fewer than 80,000 clones, roughly 85% seen once. Sequencing used PBMCs. These receptors were obtained from a human donor in good health. Some clones in this sample may be carry-over from other donors' samples.

This clone was seen once. The chain recombines TRBV18 with TRBJ2-7; the match to TRBD1 covers 9 bases. Trimming removed 3 bases from V and 5 bases from J; junction bases left unmatched: 8. The length of the CDR3 is 15 residues. Germline CDR1 is KGHSH and CDR2 is LQKENI. The CDR3 region has the DNA TGTGCCAGCTCACCGTCGGGACAGGGCCAGAACGAGCAGTACTTC. Its translation is CASSPSGQGQNEQYF.

The rearrangement joins TRBV7-3 to TRBJ2-1; 10 bases agree with TRBD2. CDR3 size: 16 residues. V was pared by 5 bases and J by 4 bases, with 8 bases of the junction left unmatched. CDR1 is SGHTA, CDR2 FQGTGA, per germline. The CDR3: CASSPQRAGGYNEQFF. The CDR3 nucleotides are TGTGCCAGCAGCCCCCAAAGAGCGGGGGGGTACAATGAGCAGTTCTTC. The full variable domain, its missing parts supplied by reference TRBV7-3 and TRBJ2-1, is GAGVSQTPSNKVTEKGKYVELRCDPISGHTALYWYRQSLGQGPEFLIYFQGTGAADDSGLPNDRFFAVRPEGSVSTLKIQRTERGDSAVYLCASSPQRAGGYNEQFFGPGTRLTVL.

This clone was seen a few times. The sample carries other DNA sequences with the same CDR3. The chain combines TRBV7-8 with TRBJ2-1; D remains ambiguous. Trimming shortened V by 0 bases and J by 7 bases, and 7 bases separated the two germline ends. The germline V gene encodes CDR1 SGHVS and CDR2 FQNEAQ. The CDR3 sequence is 13 residues long. The CDR3 nucleotides are TGTGCCAGCAGCTTAGCCGTCTTGAATGAGCAGTTCTTC. Translation gives CASSLAVLNEQFF.

V gene TRBV27 combines with J gene TRBJ2-7, with 7 bases fitting TRBD1. There are 14 residues in the CDR3. Germline CDR1 MNHEY, CDR2 SMNVEV (reference sequence). The V segment lost 10 bases and the J segment 1 base; nucleotides outside the gene matches: 10. The CDR3 DNA reads as TGTGCCACAAAACCACAGGGGCCGTCCTACGAGCAGTACTTC. Amino acid sequence: CATKPQGPSYEQYF.

The chain links TRBV9 to TRBJ2-2, with D possibly matching TRBD1 (5 bases). V lost 0 bases to trimming and J lost 6 bases, with 15 bases between them. This CDR3 region has 16 residues. In germline, CDR1 is SGDLS, CDR2 YYNGEE. The CDR3 DNA sequence: TGTGCCAGCAGCGTAGAGGTCAGGGTTGTCTCCGGGGAGCTGTTTTTT. This translates into CASSVEVRVVSGELFF.

The rearrangement uses TRBV30 and TRBJ1-2; D perhaps matches TRBD1 (6 bases). V was shortened by 6 bases and J by 8 bases, with 19 bases between the two germline ends. Germline V gives CDR1 GTSNPN, CDR2 SVGIG (reference sequence). There are 13 residues in the CDR3. The CDR3 loop reads CACQLGGASGYTF. CDR3 nucleotides: TGTGCCTGTCAGCTAGGGGGGGCGAGCGGCTACACCTTC.

The rearrangement uses TRBV7-2 and TRBJ2-1, with unresolved D. Deletions cut 3 bases from V and 7 bases from J, with 13 bases between. The CDR3 extends over 14 amino acids. Germline V gives CDR1 SGHTA, CDR2 FQGNSA. The CDR3 region is CASSFLRNLNEQFF. CDR3 nucleotide sequence: TGTGCCAGCAGCTTTTTGAGGAACTTGAATGAGCAGTTCTTC.

V and J are TRBV30 and TRBJ2-7; 9 bases align to TRBD1. J lost 0 bases, V lost 5 bases, and 2 bases had no gene match. The germline gives CDR1 GTSNPN, CDR2 SVGIG (reference sequence). This CDR3 spans 13 amino acids. CDR3 residues: CAWGDRASYEQYF. DNA of the CDR3: TGTGCCTGGGGGGACAGGGCCTCCTACGAGCAGTACTTC.

This clone was recorded only once. The chain links TRBV4-2 to TRBJ2-1; D is possibly TRBD2 (5 bases). The CDR3 extends over 18 amino acids. Per the germline V gene, CDR1 is LGHNA and CDR2 is YNFKEQ. V was shortened by 0 bases and J by 4 bases, with 19 bases between the two germline ends. The CDR3 DNA follows: TGTGCCAGCAGCCAAGACGTGGGCGGGTCCCGACTTTACAATGAGCAGTTCTTC. Encoded protein: CASSQDVGGSRLYNEQFF.

The chain couples TRBV6-5 to TRBJ2-3; 7 bases fit TRBD1. CDR3 size: 14 residues. Germline assignment: CDR1 MNHEY and CDR2 SVGAGI. V shed 8 bases, J shed 2 bases, and the junction held 7 bases outside the gene matches. CDR3 sequence (DNA): TGTGCCAGCGGATTCGACAGGGTCACAGATACGCAGTATTTT. It encodes CASGFDRVTDTQYF.

This chain links TRBV4-2 with TRBJ2-3, with a weak D call TRBD2 (6 bases). V lost 1 base, J lost 0 bases, and 14 bases lay in between. The CDR3 consists of 17 residues. Germline V gene lookup returns CDR1 LGHNA and CDR2 YNFKEQ. The CDR3 loop reads CASSQVETSISTDTQYF. CDR3 coding DNA: TGTGCCAGCAGCCAAGTGGAAACTAGCATAAGCACAGATACGCAGTATTTT.

The V and J genes are TRBV7-2 and TRBJ1-2, with no clear D. The CDR3 contains 13 residues. Germline CDR1 and CDR2: SGHTA and FQGNSA. V lost 3 bases and J 3 bases, leaving 8 bases between the germline ends. CDR3 bases: TGTGCCAGCAGCTTGAGCCAGGACTATGGCTACACCTTC. Translated, it gives CASSLSQDYGYTF. Together with reference TRBV7-2 and TRBJ1-2, the CDR3 gives the full variable domain: GAGVSQSPSNKVTEKGKDVELRCDPISGHTALYWYRQSLGQGLEFLIYFQGNSAPDKSGLPSDRFSAERTGGSVSTLTIQRTQQEDSAVYLCASSLSQDYGYTFGSGTRLTVV.

The rearrangement uses TRBV30 and TRBJ2-2, with 7 bases aligning to TRBD2. This CDR3 is 13 amino acids long. J was trimmed by 1 base and V by 4 bases; bases with no gene match: 0. Germline V gene sequence: CDR1 GTSNPN, CDR2 SVGIG (reference sequence). The CDR3 here is CAWTSGNTGELFF. The CDR3 DNA is TGTGCCTGGACTAGCGGGAACACCGGGGAGCTGTTTTTT.

The chain couples TRBV4-1 to TRBJ2-7, with D possibly being TRBD1 (7 bases). The CDR3 extends over 15 amino acids. V was clipped by 1 base and J by 1 base, with 11 bases between them. Per the germline V gene, CDR1 is MGHRA and CDR2 is YSYEKL. CDR3 bases: TGCGCCAGCAGCCAAGGTCCAGGGGGGTCCTACGAGCAGTACTTC. It encodes CASSQGPGGSYEQYF.

The V and J genes are TRBV4-3 and TRBJ2-1; TRBD1 might be the D (6 bases). CDR1 LGHNA and CDR2 YSLEER come from the germline V gene. The CDR3 has 14 amino acids. Trimming took 3 bases from V and 8 from J, leaving 14 bases between them. This chain's CDR3 is CASSHGQSLDEQFF. The DNA for the CDR3 is TGCGCCAGCAGCCACGGACAGAGCCTGGATGAGCAGTTCTTC.

This clone was found a few times. This chain connects TRBV7-2 to TRBJ1-2; 9 nucleotides match TRBD1. The ends lost 4 bases at V and 7 bases at J; junction bases unmatched: 13. Germline loops: CDR1 SGHTA, CDR2 FQGNSA. CDR3 length: 16 residues. As DNA, the CDR3 is TGTGCCAGCAGCTCCCTTCTCGTCGGACAGGGGACTGGCTACACCTTC. Its translation: CASSSLLVGQGTGYTF.

This clone was seen a single time. The chain joins TRBV6-4 to TRBJ1-1; TRBD1 might be the D (6 bases). The CDR3 loop spans 13 amino acids. Germline CDR1 and CDR2: MRHNA and SNTAGT. V was trimmed by 2 bases and J by 3 bases, leaving 7 bases between them. This CDR3 reads CASSDRTDTEAFF. The CDR3, as DNA: TGTGCCAGCAGTGACCGGACAGACACTGAAGCTTTCTTT.

Only one count was recorded for this clone. The genes are TRBV18 and TRBJ2-7, with 7 nucleotides matching TRBD1. The CDR3 runs to 14 residues. CDR1 is KGHSH and CDR2 is LQKENI in the germline V gene. V lost 3 bases and J lost 3; bases outside the gene matches: 5. CDR3 protein: CASSPSPGGYEQYF. DNA for the CDR3: TGTGCCAGCTCACCCTCGCCAGGGGGCTACGAGCAGTACTTC. Together with reference TRBV18 and TRBJ2-7, the CDR3 gives the full variable domain: NAGVMQNPRHLVRRRGQEARLRCSPMKGHSHVYWYRQLPEEGLKFMVYLQKENIIDESGMPKERFSAEFPKEGPSILRIQQVVRGDSAAYFCASSPSPGGYEQYFGPGTRLTVT.